What follows are 11 T cell receptor beta chains derived from one specimen sequenced in a study of human T cells and chemical hapten exposure. This sample's time point: patch test 2, 6 weeks after DPC sensitization. Stated treatment: therapeutic diphenylcyclopropenone sensitization with weekly scalp DPC. Via MiXCR, TCRdb re-called the RACE reads, giving one row per CDR3 protein. The sample has approximately 350,000 distinct CDR3 sequences, just under 6.5% seen once. Sequences were derived from whole blood, sampled in connection with sensitization to the hapten diphenylcyclopropenone (DPC). Receptors were obtained from a woman between 18 and 29 years old with alopecia areata. Some clones in this sample may be carry-over from other donors' samples.

This clonotype was recorded a few times. The chain couples TRBV14 to TRBJ2-1, with no clear D. The germline V and J ends were trimmed by 0 bases and 8 bases, with 11 bases remaining between them. The CDR3 is 14 amino acids. The germline gives CDR1 SGHDN, CDR2 FVKESK. CDR3 nucleotide sequence: TGTGCCAGCAGCCAAGATAGGGCTAGAGATGAGCAGTTCTTC. It translates to CASSQDRARDEQFF.

This clonotype was observed many times. V usage is TRBV12-3 or TRBV12-4 and J usage is TRBJ2-6; D gene unclear. The germline V and J ends were trimmed by 8 bases and 0 bases, with 5 bases remaining between them. The CDR3 length is 13 residues. The CDR3 DNA reads as TGTGCCAGCGCCGACTCTGGGGCCAACGTCCTGACTTTC. Its protein product is CASADSGANVLTF.

V is TRBV4-1 and J is TRBJ2-3, with D possibly matching TRBD2 (5 bases). The V end was cut by 5 bases, the J end by 5 bases, with 17 bases between. CDR3 length: 15 amino acids. The germline V gene has CDR1 MGHRA and CDR2 YSYEKL. The CDR3 region is CASSTPTGKGDTQYF. The CDR3 DNA follows: TGCGCCAGCAGCACCCCGACGGGGAAGGGAGATACGCAGTATTTT.

This clonotype appeared many times. The chain is built from TRBV27 and TRBJ2-5; possible D gene TRBD2, 6 bases. The germline CDR1 and CDR2 sequences are MNHEY and SMNVEV (reference sequence). This CDR3 spans 13 amino acids. The V end was cut by 5 bases, the J end by 2 bases, with 9 bases between. Here the CDR3 reads CASSPRGQETQYF. CDR3 DNA: TGTGCCAGCAGTCCCCGGGGGCAAGAGACCCAGTACTTC.

This clonotype was observed many times. This chain uses TRBV7-2 with TRBJ1-1; D is possibly TRBD1 (5 bases). Germline V gene data show CDR1 as SGHTA and CDR2 as FQGNSA. Trimming pared 6 bases from V and 5 bases from J, leaving 16 bases between. The CDR3 is 14 amino acids. The CDR3 loop reads CASSFGQGRTEAFF. The CDR3 DNA is TGTGCCAGCAGTTTCGGGCAGGGACGTACTGAAGCTTTCTTT.

This clonotype showed up many times. The rearrangement uses TRBV6-2 or TRBV6-3 and TRBJ2-1, with 9 bases matching TRBD2. CDR3 length equals 16 residues. V gave up 1 base and J gave up 4 bases; unmatched junction bases: 5. Germline V gene lookup returns CDR1 MNHEY and CDR2 SVGEGT. CDR3 amino acids: CASSYYRLAGYNEQFF. In nucleotides, the CDR3 is TGTGCCAGCAGTTACTATCGCCTAGCGGGGTACAATGAGCAGTTCTTC.

This clonotype was counted many times. The J gene is TRBJ2-6, the V gene TRBV10-3; tentative D call: TRBD1 (5 bases). The V gene's germline CDR1 is ENHRY and CDR2 SYGVKD. Trimming stripped 4 bases from V and 2 bases from J, with 15 bases between. The CDR3 is 17 amino acids. The CDR3 loop is CAISGGQGTTGANVLTF. The CDR3 DNA follows: TGTGCCATCAGTGGTGGGCAGGGTACGACTGGGGCCAACGTCCTGACTTTC.

This chain connects TRBV2 to TRBJ1-4; TRBD1 matches 9 bases. This CDR3 comprises 13 residues. Germline lookup yields CDR1 SNHLY and CDR2 FYNNEI. V lost 5 bases to trimming and J lost 8 bases; unmatched junction nucleotides: 3. CDR3 sequence reads: CASSPGTGEKLFF. The DNA of the CDR3 is TGTGCCAGCAGTCCCGGGACAGGGGAAAAACTGTTTTTT.

This clonotype showed up just a few times. The chain combines TRBV18 with TRBJ1-2; a possible D gene is TRBD1 (5 bases). The V and J ends lost 8 bases and 2 bases respectively, with 12 bases between them. The CDR3 is 13 amino acids. The germline V gene has CDR1 KGHSH and CDR2 LQKENI. This chain's CDR3 is CASALRENYGYTF. CDR3 bases: TGTGCCAGCGCACTCAGGGAAAACTATGGCTACACCTTC.

This clonotype was picked up a small number of times. The gene calls are TRBV5-6 and TRBJ2-1; D possibly matches TRBD1 or TRBD2 (5 bases each). Trimming took 0 bases from V and 0 from J, leaving 16 bases between them. Per germline, CDR1 SGHDT and CDR2 YYEEEE. CDR3 size: 18 residues. The CDR3 reads CASSLDPTGTTSYNEQFF. The CDR3 nucleotides read TGTGCCAGCAGCTTGGATCCCACCGGGACCACCTCCTACAATGAGCAGTTCTTC.

V is TRBV5-1 and J is TRBJ1-1; 8 nucleotides match TRBD1. In germline, CDR1 is SGHRS, CDR2 YFSETQ. V dropped 0 bases and J dropped 4; count of bases not matched to a gene: 8. This CDR3 has 16 residues. CDR3 coding DNA: TGCGCCAGCAGCTTGGCCCGGGCAGGGGGCACCACTGAAGCTTTCTTT. It yields the protein CASSLARAGGTTEAFF. The full variable domain, in which reference TRBV5-1 and TRBJ1-1 provide the parts outside the CDR3, is KAGVTQTPRYLIKTRGQQVTLSCSPISGHRSVSWYQQTPGQGLQFLFEYFSETQRNKGNFPGRFSGRQFSNSRSEMNVSTLELGDSALYLCASSLARAGGTTEAFFGQGTRLTVV.